This TCR beta chain comes out of a study of metastatic and nonmetastatic thyroid tumors. Overall study: Repertoire data that came from the blood and tumor or nodule tissue of malignant and benign thyroid patients were compared.

General study results and limits: Significantly greater TCR beta diversity was reportedly found in malignant thyroid tumors than in benign nodules (in blood and tumor).

The CDR3 is 14 residues long. Trimming took 4 bases from V and 1 from J, leaving 8 bases between them. Germline CDR1 and CDR2: LGHNA and YNFKEQ. All patients were untreated before thyroid surgery. The table lists this clone with many counts. Its cognate antigen is unknown. In the source study's methods: A papillary thyroid cancer distant-metastasis classifier was built from CDR3 differences across clinicopathological groups. Using MiXCR, TCRdb reanalyzed the PCR reads. In this record, the V and J calls reflect TCRdb's handling and not the investigators' own analysis. Of approximately 90,000 clones in the sample, less than 10% were seen once.

The sequencing sample was made of blood. The genes are TRBV4-2 and TRBJ1-5, with D unclear. This TCR was recovered from a female donor with papillary thyroid cancer or a benign thyroid nodule (not recorded which). Some clones in this sample may be carry-over from other donors' samples. DNA for the CDR3: TGTGCCAGCAGCCCTAATGACAGCAATCAGCCCCAGCATTTT. It translates to CASSPNDSNQPQHF.